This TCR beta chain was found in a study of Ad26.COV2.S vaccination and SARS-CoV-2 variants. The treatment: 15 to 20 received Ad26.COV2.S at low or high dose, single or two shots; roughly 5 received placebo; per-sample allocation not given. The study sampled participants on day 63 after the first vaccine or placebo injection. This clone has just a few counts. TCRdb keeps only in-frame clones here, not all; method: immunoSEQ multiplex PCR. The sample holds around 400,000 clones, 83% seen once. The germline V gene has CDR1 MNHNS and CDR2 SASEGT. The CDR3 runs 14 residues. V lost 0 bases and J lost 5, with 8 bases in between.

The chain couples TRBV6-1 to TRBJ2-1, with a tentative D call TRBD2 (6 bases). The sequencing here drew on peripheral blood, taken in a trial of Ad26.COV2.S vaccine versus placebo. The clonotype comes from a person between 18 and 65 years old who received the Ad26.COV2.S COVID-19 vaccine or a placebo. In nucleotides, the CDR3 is TGTGCCAGCAGTGAAGCGGGAGGAAACAATGAGCAGTTCTTC. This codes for CASSEAGGNNEQFF.